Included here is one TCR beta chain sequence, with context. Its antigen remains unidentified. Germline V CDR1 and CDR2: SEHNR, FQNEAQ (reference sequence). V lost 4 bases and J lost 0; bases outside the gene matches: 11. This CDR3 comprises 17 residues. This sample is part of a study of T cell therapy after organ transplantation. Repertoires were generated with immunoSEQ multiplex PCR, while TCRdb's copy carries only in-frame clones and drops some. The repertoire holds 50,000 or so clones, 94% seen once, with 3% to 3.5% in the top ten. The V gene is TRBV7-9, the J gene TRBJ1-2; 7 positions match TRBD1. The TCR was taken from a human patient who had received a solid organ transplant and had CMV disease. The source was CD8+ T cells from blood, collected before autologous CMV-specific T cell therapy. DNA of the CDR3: TGTGCCAGCAGCTGGGGGGACAGCCAAATTTCTAACTATGGCTACACCTTC. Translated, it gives CASSWGDSQISNYGYTF. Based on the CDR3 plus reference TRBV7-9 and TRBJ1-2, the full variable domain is DTGVSQNPRHKITKRGQNVTFRCDPISEHNRLYWYRQTLGQGPEFLTYFQNEAQLEKSRLLSDRFSAERPKGSFSTLEIQRTEQGDSAMYLCASSWGDSQISNYGYTFGSGTRLTVV.